This record covers a single T cell receptor beta chain. The DNA is left out, because the CDR3 cannot be placed on it with certainty; the CDR3 is given as TCRdb lists it. Profiled with immunoSEQ multiplex PCR; TCRdb holds only in-frame clones, not every one. The sample holds about 34,000 clones; 85% to 90% are singletons and the top ten take 3% to 4%. The record originates from a study of T cell changes during pregnancy in multiple sclerosis. The germline gives CDR1 SGHDT, CDR2 YYEEEE. The CDR3 totals 11 residues, both ends included. The rearrangement joins TRBV5-6 to TRBJ1-2. The sequenced sample was CD8+ T cells from peripheral blood mononuclear cells, obtained in the third trimester of pregnancy. The receptor's source is a female donor with multiple sclerosis, enrolled in a pregnancy study. CDR3 amino acids: CASSFGRGSTF.